What follows is one T cell receptor beta chain and its context. The sample is drawn from a study of blood T cell repertoires in COVID-19. The J segment lost 2 bases and the V segment lost 2 bases, leaving 6 bases of the junction unmatched. CDR1 is MNHEY, CDR2 SVGEGT, per germline. The length of the CDR3 is 16 residues. Original handling: Estimation of nucleated cell counts relied on the amplification of reference gene primers. Generated by immunoSEQ multiplex PCR, the TCRdb table keeps only in-frame clones and is missing some. That table is the source of V, J and clone size, and D and trimming were worked out from the DNA. The sample holds 200,000 to 250,000 clones, around 81% seen once.

The chain couples TRBV6-2 or TRBV6-3 to TRBJ1-2; TRBD1 matches 9 bases. Sequencing was carried out using peripheral blood. The TCR originated in a woman aged 25 to 39 who had recovered from COVID-19. The CDR3 DNA follows: TGTGCCAGCAGTTACCCGATGGACAGGGGAAACTATGGCTACACCTTC. It translates to CASSYPMDRGNYGYTF.